One and the same sample provided the 10 T cell receptor beta chains below, sequenced in a study of CD8+ T cells in alopecia areata. The authors extracted RNA and reverse transcribed it into cDNA as the sequencing template. TCRdb's table, derived via immunoSEQ multiplex PCR, lists solely in-frame clones and lacks some. The table records approximately 100,000 clones, 55% of them present only once. Sequenced material: CD4+ T cells sorted from blood. These receptor sequences come from a human donor in good health.

The chain is built from TRBV30 and TRBJ2-5; D call uncertain. Between the trimmed V and J ends, which lost 2 bases and 5 bases, there was a span of 12 bases. The CDR3 is made up of 13 amino acids. The germline CDR1 and CDR2 sequences are GTSNPN and SVGIG (reference sequence). The DNA of the CDR3 is TGTGCCTGGAGTTCTTGGGATTCGGAGACCCAGTACTTC. It is translated as CAWSSWDSETQYF.

The V call is TRBV29-1, the J call TRBJ2-1; the match to TRBD1 covers 7 bases. The CDR3 contains 16 residues. The germline CDR1 and CDR2 sequences are SQVTM and ANQGSEA. With V trimmed by 3 bases and J by 3 bases, 11 bases remained unmatched. For the CDR3, the DNA is TGCAGCGTTGAGGGTAGTATGCGGACAGGCTACAATGAGCAGTTCTTC. Amino acid sequence: CSVEGSMRTGYNEQFF.

There are a few counts of this clone. Here the CDR3 DNA reads TGCGCCAGCAACAGGGAGAGGAACACCGGGGAGCTGTTTTTT. Its translation: CASNRERNTGELFF. The V gene is TRBV5-1, the J gene TRBJ2-2; a possible D gene is TRBD1 (6 bases). The CDR3 has 14 residues. V was pared by 6 bases and J by 1 base, with 10 bases between. Germline CDR1 and CDR2: SGHRS and YFSETQ. The full variable domain, its missing parts supplied by reference TRBV5-1 and TRBJ2-2, is KAGVTQTPRYLIKTRGQQVTLSCSPISGHRSVSWYQQTPGQGLQFLFEYFSETQRNKGNFPGRFSGRQFSNSRSEMNVSTLELGDSALYLCASNRERNTGELFFGEGSRLTVL.

The chain recombines TRBV30 with TRBJ1-2; TRBD1 might be the D (5 bases). The V gene lost 4 bases and the J gene lost 8 bases, with 17 bases spanning the gap. Per germline, CDR1 GTSNPN and CDR2 SVGIG (reference sequence). The CDR3 contains 13 residues. CDR3 loop: CAWIGGRRGGYTF. The CDR3 DNA is TGTGCCTGGATCGGGGGGAGGCGGGGGGGCTACACCTTC. Full variable domain (remainder filled in from reference TRBV30 and TRBJ1-2): SQTIHQWPATLVQPVGSPLSLECTVEGTSNPNLYWYRQAAGRGLQLLFYSVGIGQISSEVPQNLSASRPQDRQFILSSKKLLLSDSGFYLCAWIGGRRGGYTFGSGTRLTVV.

This rearrangement joins TRBV11-1 to TRBJ2-6, with no clear D. Trimming removed 7 bases at V and 1 base at J, with 5 bases between. Germline lookup yields CDR1 SGHAT and CDR2 FQDESV (reference sequence). CDR3 length: 13 residues. In nucleotides, the CDR3 is TGTGCCAGCACCTGGTCTGGGGCCAACGTCCTGACTTTC. Residues: CASTWSGANVLTF.

The genes are TRBV7-2 and TRBJ2-1; 9 nucleotides line up with TRBD2. The germline V gene encodes CDR1 SGHTA and CDR2 FQGNSA. With V trimmed by 6 bases and J by 6 bases, 12 bases remained unmatched. This CDR3 is built from 16 residues. CDR3 residues: CASSYRTSASINEQFF. CDR3 bases: TGTGCCAGCAGTTATAGGACTAGCGCCTCCATCAATGAGCAGTTCTTC.

V is TRBV11-1 and J is TRBJ2-1; D ambiguous. V lost 6 bases, J lost 0 bases, and 12 bases lay in between. Looked up from germline, CDR1 is SGHAT and CDR2 is FQDESV (reference sequence). The CDR3 spans 15 residues. CDR3 sequence reads: CASSKRWDSYNEQFF. CDR3 nucleotides: TGTGCCAGCAGTAAACGTTGGGACTCCTACAATGAGCAGTTCTTC.

The rearrangement links TRBV29-1 to TRBJ2-1; D not resolved. The germline CDR1 and CDR2 sequences are SQVTM and ANQGSEA. V lost 4 bases, J lost 7 bases, and 14 bases lay in between. The CDR3 is made up of 13 amino acids. CDR3 sequence: CSVVRALSNEQFF. CDR3 DNA: TGCAGCGTTGTAAGGGCCTTATCTAATGAGCAGTTCTTC.

J is TRBJ1-2 and V is TRBV5-4; weak D call: TRBD1 (5 bases). V gave up 2 bases and J gave up 8 bases, with 16 bases separating them. This CDR3 comprises 14 residues. Looked up from germline, CDR1 is SGHNT and CDR2 is YYREEE (reference sequence). CDR3 nucleotides: TGTGCCAGCAGCTTTTACGGGGCTACGGGCGGCTACACCTTC. This translates into CASSFYGATGGYTF.

This clone was detected once. This sequence joins TRBV4-1 and TRBJ1-6; 8 positions agree with TRBD1. V was clipped by 0 bases and J by 10 bases; unmatched bases: 5. The CDR3 sequence is 15 residues long. Germline V CDR1 and CDR2: MGHRA, YSYEKL. The CDR3: CASSQEVTGESPLHF. Written as DNA, the CDR3 is TGCGCCAGCAGCCAAGAAGTGACAGGGGAATCACCCCTCCACTTT.